This note documents a single T cell receptor (beta chain) sequence. The sample belongs to a study of blood T cell repertoires in COVID-19. About the research overall: Researchers got acute and convalescent COVID-19 samples from the United States, Italy and Spain. From T cells, B-cell-depleted T cells, or PBMCs came the material, which was cDNA or gDNA.

The authors' processing: It was from reference gene primer amplification that nucleated cell counts were estimated. TCRdb's copy holds only in-frame clones and misses some; the assay was immunoSEQ multiplex PCR. The V and J calls and clone size are taken from that table; D and trimming were inferred from the DNA. This sample yields a few hundred thousand clones, of which more than 75% are seen a single time; roughly 1.6% belongs to the top ten. Germline assignment: CDR1 MNHEY and CDR2 SVGAGI. The CDR3 contains 13 residues. With 6 bases removed from V and 2 bases from J, the gap between germline ends came to 9 bases.

The sample was peripheral blood. This receptor was taken from a woman aged 45-65 years with acute or convalescent COVID-19. The genes are TRBV6-5 and TRBJ2-3; no clear D gene. The CDR3 nucleotides read TGTGCCAGCAGCCGAGACTCCACAGATACGCAGTATTTT. Its translation is CASSRDSTDTQYF.